This record covers a single TCR beta chain. Unmatched junction bases numbered 7, after V lost 3 bases and J lost 4 bases. The germline V gene encodes CDR1 SGHRS and CDR2 YFSETQ. The CDR3 extends over 15 amino acids. This sample was included in a study of T-cell reconstitution after alpha-beta-depleted transplantation in children. A TCRbeta library incorporating unique molecular identifiers was prepared. TCRdb re-called the PCR reads with MiXCR, one entry per CDR3 protein. The data hold around 380,000 distinct CDR3 sequences, with roughly a tenth observed a single time. The receptor's source is a human donor who donated a stem cell graft to a child with acute myeloid leukemia. Source: PBMCs from the stem cell graft donor, taken from the stem cell graft. V usage is TRBV5-1 and J usage is TRBJ2-3, with 8 bases fitting TRBD2. The CDR3 is CASSSGGVISDTQYF. For the CDR3, the DNA is TGCGCCAGCAGCTCCGGGGGGGTGATTTCAGATACGCAGTATTTT. The variable domain in full, with the rest retrieved from reference TRBV5-1 and TRBJ2-3, is KAGVTQTPRYLIKTRGQQVTLSCSPISGHRSVSWYQQTPGQGLQFLFEYFSETQRNKGNFPGRFSGRQFSNSRSEMNVSTLELGDSALYLCASSSGGVISDTQYFGPGTRLTVL.